Presented here are 18 T cell receptor beta chains from one specimen sequenced in a study of beta chain features in type 1 diabetes. Study observations and caveats: When Type 1 diabetes patients were examined, their TCRB CDR3s proved moderately but significantly shorter in all four CD4+ subsets.

The sequenced template was cDNA made from the entire isolated RNA. The data were produced by immunoSEQ multiplex PCR, yet TCRdb's version contains in-frame clones alone and is incomplete. The sample lists about 660,000 clones, around an eighth occurring once. Their target antigens are unknown. Input material: naive CD4+ T cells from blood. The receptors were gathered from a man between 18 and 29 years old with type 1 diabetes.

This clone was picked up a small number of times. V is TRBV23-1 and J is TRBJ2-7, with D tentatively TRBD2 (6 bases). TRBV23-1 is an ORF, with its function uncertain. This CDR3 has 16 residues. V lost 4 bases and J 2 bases, leaving 18 bases between the germline ends. DNA for the CDR3: TGCGCCAGCAGTCCAAGTACGACTAGTCGGGCCTACGAGCAGTACTTC. It yields the protein CASSPSTTSRAYEQYF.

The chain recombines TRBV29-1 with TRBJ2-7; 10 nucleotides agree with TRBD2. V shed 3 bases and J 7 bases; nucleotides not matched to a gene: 9. Germline CDR1 SQVTM, CDR2 ANQGSEA. There are 14 residues in the CDR3. The CDR3 DNA sequence: TGCAGCGTTGATGGGTCTAGCGGGGGCCTGGAGCAGTACTTC. It is translated as CSVDGSSGGLEQYF.

The chain is built from TRBV30 and TRBJ2-3; D is undetermined. The ends were cut back, 4 bases at V and 4 bases at J, with 15 bases in the middle. The CDR3 extends over 14 amino acids. Germline CDR1 and CDR2: GTSNPN and SVGIG (reference sequence). The DNA for the CDR3 is TGTGCCTGGAACCGGGCCTTAGGAGCAGATACGCAGTATTTT. It translates to CAWNRALGADTQYF.

The chain couples TRBV11-2 to TRBJ2-7; tentative D call: TRBD2 (6 bases). The germline V and J ends were trimmed by 6 bases and 0 bases, with 15 bases remaining between them. The germline gives CDR1 SGHAT, CDR2 FQNNGV. This CDR3 has 15 residues. CDR3 residues: CASRTGSSGSYEQYF. The CDR3 DNA follows: TGTGCCAGCAGGACGGGGAGTAGCGGCTCCTACGAGCAGTACTTC.

This clone showed up just a few times. The chain is built from TRBV7-2 and TRBJ1-4; no definite D call. The CDR3 covers 13 residues. V gave up 3 bases and J gave up 7 bases, with 9 bases separating them. Germline CDR1 and CDR2: SGHTA and FQGNSA. The CDR3 DNA reads as TGTGCCAGCAGCTTTTACACGGGTGAAAAACTGTTTTTT. Its translation: CASSFYTGEKLFF. Complete variable domain (other parts from reference TRBV7-2 and TRBJ1-4): GAGVSQSPSNKVTEKGKDVELRCDPISGHTALYWYRQSLGQGLEFLIYFQGNSAPDKSGLPSDRFSAERTGGSVSTLTIQRTQQEDSAVYLCASSFYTGEKLFFGSGTQLSVL.

The chain joins TRBV2 to TRBJ2-1, with D possibly TRBD2 on 5 matching bases. This CDR3 has 14 residues. V was cut by 10 bases and J by 6 bases, with 19 bases left in between. CDR1 and CDR2 (germline): SNHLY, FYNNEI. CDR3 sequence reads: CAITRLPGGNEQFF. CDR3 coding DNA: TGTGCCATTACTCGACTCCCAGGAGGCAATGAGCAGTTCTTC. Supplemented by reference TRBV2 and TRBJ2-1, the full variable domain reads EPEVTQTPSHQVTQMGQEVILRCVPISNHLYFYWYRQILGQKVEFLVSFYNNEISEKSEIFDDQFSVERPDGSNFTLKIRSTKLEDSAMYFCAITRLPGGNEQFFGPGTRLTVL.

There are a few counts of this clone. The chain employs TRBV5-4 and TRBJ2-1; a possible D gene is TRBD1 (6 bases). CDR3 length: 14 residues. Germline V gene lookup returns CDR1 SGHNT and CDR2 YYREEE (reference sequence). Trimming took off 4 bases at V and 4 bases at J, with 12 bases between the two ends. The CDR3 reads CASSPTGRYNEQFF. The CDR3 region has the DNA TGTGCCAGCAGCCCGACAGGACGATACAATGAGCAGTTCTTC.

This clone came up a few times. The V gene is TRBV29-1, the J gene TRBJ2-5; 9 positions agree with TRBD1. Trimming at V came to 6 bases and at J to 5 bases, leaving 4 bases not matched to a gene. CDR3 length equals 12 residues. Germline loops: CDR1 SQVTM, CDR2 ANQGSEA. The DNA of the CDR3 is TGCAGCGTCAGGACAGGGGAGGAGACCCAGTACTTC. As protein: CSVRTGEETQYF.

This clone was seen more than once but under ten times. An end of the junction does not agree with germline; a read error may underlie this. The V call is TRBV7-7, the J call TRBJ2-1, with TRBD2 matching 10 bases. The CDR3 has 15 amino acids. Germline CDR1 and CDR2: SSHAT and FNYEAQ (reference sequence). In DNA, the CDR3 is TGTGCTAGCAGCTCCGGACTAGCGGTATACAATGAGCAGTTCTTC. This translates into CASSSGLAVYNEQFF.

The chain links TRBV7-2 to TRBJ2-5; TRBD2 is a possible D gene (5 bases). This CDR3 spans 16 amino acids. Trimming removed 7 bases from V and 5 bases from J, with 23 bases in between. Germline CDR1 and CDR2: SGHTA and FQGNSA. CDR3 DNA: TGTGCCAGCACCCTCAGGCGCTCAGCGGCGAGTGAGACCCAGTACTTC. This sequence encodes CASTLRRSAASETQYF.

Only a few counts were recorded for this clone. The V and J genes are TRBV5-1 and TRBJ2-3; TRBD2 agrees at 8 bases. In germline, CDR1 is SGHRS, CDR2 YFSETQ. The V gene end was trimmed by 1 base and the J gene end by 3 bases; junction bases not matched to a gene: 16. CDR3 length: 19 residues. The CDR3 here is CASSLYPSGASGSTDTQYF. Written as DNA, the CDR3 is TGCGCCAGCAGCTTGTACCCCTCCGGTGCCAGCGGGAGTACAGATACGCAGTATTTT.

This clone was seen a handful of times. This chain uses TRBV30 with TRBJ1-1; maybe TRBD1 (6 bases). The CDR3 sequence is 13 residues long. CDR1 and CDR2 from the germline V gene are GTSNPN and SVGIG (reference sequence). Trimming cost V 4 bases and J 1 base, with 10 bases left between them. The DNA of the CDR3 is TGTGCCTGGAAAAGGACAGCGAACACTGAAGCTTTCTTT. Amino acid sequence: CAWKRTANTEAFF.

This clone was observed a handful of times. The chain carries TRBV5-1 and TRBJ1-5, with D unclear. CDR1 and CDR2 from the germline V gene are SGHRS and YFSETQ. With 0 bases removed from V and 2 bases from J, the gap between germline ends came to 12 bases. This CDR3 is built from 16 residues. This CDR3 reads CASSLAGRGGNQPQHF. CDR3 coding DNA: TGCGCCAGCAGCTTGGCCGGCCGGGGAGGCAATCAGCCCCAGCATTTT.

CDR3 in amino acids: CASSPLVDREVETQYF. CDR3 bases: TGCGCCAGCAGCCCTCTCGTTGACAGGGAGGTCGAGACCCAGTACTTC. The chain is built from TRBV5-1 and TRBJ2-5, with TRBD1 as a possible D gene (7 bases). The CDR3 is made up of 16 amino acids. V was pared by 4 bases and J by 5 bases, with 21 bases between. Germline values: CDR1 SGHRS, CDR2 YFSETQ.

The chain employs TRBV5-1 and TRBJ2-7; no clear D. V was shortened by 4 bases and J by 5 bases, with 13 bases between the two germline ends. From germline, CDR1 is SGHRS and CDR2 YFSETQ. This CDR3 has 13 residues. This CDR3 is CASSIEVRHEQYF. Here the CDR3 DNA reads TGCGCCAGCAGCATCGAGGTTAGGCACGAGCAGTACTTC.

This clone was counted between two and nine times. The chain couples TRBV15 to TRBJ2-1, with D hard to call. CDR1 and CDR2 (germline): LNHNV, YYDKDF (reference sequence). The CDR3 length is 13 residues. The V and J ends lost 0 bases and 10 bases respectively, with 10 bases between them. In DNA, the CDR3 is TGTGCCACCAGCAGAGATCGAAACTGGGAGCAGTTCTTC. Amino acids: CATSRDRNWEQFF.

This clone occurred a few times. V and J are TRBV15 and TRBJ2-2; D not resolved. The CDR3 runs 12 residues. Germline-derived CDR1 and CDR2 are LNHNV and YYDKDF (reference sequence). Trimming stripped 9 bases from V and 8 bases from J, with 13 bases between. This chain's CDR3 is CATKRPAGELFF. The CDR3 nucleotides read TGTGCCACGAAGAGGCCGGCGGGGGAGCTGTTTTTT.

This clone has a handful of counts. The same CDR3 can be traced to other DNA sequences in this sample. The chain links TRBV5-1 to TRBJ2-1; a weak D match, TRBD2 (6 bases). Trimming cost V 0 bases and J 5 bases, with 6 bases left between them. The CDR3 runs to 13 residues. Germline V gene sequence: CDR1 SGHRS, CDR2 YFSETQ. CDR3 sequence reads: CASSLVADNEQFF. The CDR3, as DNA: TGCGCCAGCAGCTTGGTAGCGGACAATGAGCAGTTCTTC. Complete variable domain (other parts from reference TRBV5-1 and TRBJ2-1): KAGVTQTPRYLIKTRGQQVTLSCSPISGHRSVSWYQQTPGQGLQFLFEYFSETQRNKGNFPGRFSGRQFSNSRSEMNVSTLELGDSALYLCASSLVADNEQFFGPGTRLTVL.